These 21 T cell receptor beta chains came from one sample sequenced in a study of cytomegalovirus exposure and HLA in healthy donors. Primers: 60 Vbeta forward and 13 Jbeta reverse. The protocol was immunoSEQ multiplex PCR, while the TCRdb copy is restricted to in-frame clones and leaves out a portion. The table includes 100,000 to 150,000 clones, 70% to 90% detected once. The sample taken for sequencing was PBMCs. These receptors were taken from a boy younger than 18 in good health and CMV-seronegative.

The gene calls are TRBV7-8 and TRBJ2-2; 14 positions agree with TRBD2. The junction had 10 bases not matched to a gene; V was cut back by 5 bases and J by 5 bases. The CDR3 contains 18 residues. CDR1 and CDR2 (germline): SGHVS, FQNEAQ. CDR3 amino acids: CASSQRGTSGRGTGELFF. CDR3 nucleotide sequence: TGTGCCAGCAGCCAGAGAGGGACTAGCGGGAGAGGGACCGGGGAGCTGTTTTTT.

In regard to this clone: Germline is not matched at one junction end, which may reflect a read error. The CDR3, as DNA: TGTACCAGCAACTCGAACACTGAAGCTTTCTTT. It is translated as CTSNSNTEAFF. The V and J genes are TRBV6-5 and TRBJ1-1; D gene ambiguous. CDR3 size: 11 residues. Germline V CDR1 and CDR2: MNHEY, SVGAGI.

The chain joins TRBV5-1 to TRBJ2-3; 11 bases line up with TRBD1. The CDR3 covers 15 residues. Germline-derived CDR1 and CDR2 are SGHRS and YFSETQ. The ends lost 3 bases at V and 5 bases at J; junction bases unmatched: 5. The CDR3 here is CASSSGQGALDTQYF. CDR3 in DNA: TGCGCCAGCAGCTCAGGACAGGGGGCCTTAGATACGCAGTATTTT.

The chain combines TRBV14 with TRBJ2-7; 10 bases map to TRBD1. Germline CDR1 SGHDN, CDR2 FVKESK. J was trimmed by 2 bases and V by 4 bases; bases with no gene match: 14. This CDR3 is 18 amino acids long. CDR3 bases: TGTGCCAGCAGCCCCCTTGGGACAGGGGTCCCTATAACCTACGAGCAGTACTTC. As protein: CASSPLGTGVPITYEQYF.

The chain employs TRBV6-1 and TRBJ2-2; 11 nucleotides line up with TRBD1. The CDR3 sequence is 18 residues long. The germline gives CDR1 MNHNS, CDR2 SASEGT. Trimming took 4 bases from V and 8 from J; bases not matched to a gene: 15. The CDR3 protein is CASSAPDRGLVEGGELFF. The DNA for the CDR3 is TGTGCCAGCAGTGCACCGGACAGGGGGCTGGTCGAGGGAGGGGAGCTGTTTTTT.

In DNA, the CDR3 is TGTGCCTGGAGTCCTCCGGGACTAGCGGGAGGACACGAGCAGTACTTC. Amino acid sequence: CAWSPPGLAGGHEQYF. This chain uses TRBV30 with TRBJ2-5; 15 nucleotides line up with TRBD2. The J call is in doubt because the DNA end fits TRBJ2-7 better. CDR1 is GTSNPN, CDR2 SVGIG, per germline (reference sequence). This CDR3 has 16 residues.

J is TRBJ1-5 and V is TRBV7-8; D is ambiguous. The CDR3 sequence is 17 residues long. V was cut by 5 bases and J by 4 bases, with 21 bases left in between. Germline V lookup: CDR1 SGHVS, CDR2 FQNEAQ. The DNA of the CDR3 is TGTGCCAGCAGCACCATCCACGACATGCCCTTAAATCAGCCCCAGCATTTT. Protein: CASSTIHDMPLNQPQHF.

This clone was observed many times. The rearrangement uses TRBV7-9 and TRBJ1-1; the D is unclear. Germline-derived CDR1 and CDR2 are SEHNR and FQNEAQ (reference sequence). V dropped 5 bases and J dropped 6 bases, with 13 bases sitting between them. The CDR3 is 13 amino acids. The CDR3 loop is CASSTPVGAEAFF. The CDR3 DNA is TGTGCCAGCAGCACCCCCGTGGGAGCTGAAGCTTTCTTT. The whole variable domain, filled in from reference TRBV7-9 and TRBJ1-1, reads DTGVSQNPRHKITKRGQNVTFRCDPISEHNRLYWYRQTLGQGPEFLTYFQNEAQLEKSRLLSDRFSAERPKGSFSTLEIQRTEQGDSAMYLCASSTPVGAEAFFGQGTRLTVV.

The chain combines TRBV5-1 with TRBJ2-1, with 10 bases lining up with TRBD1. This CDR3 spans 16 amino acids. Unmatched junction bases numbered 2, after V lost 0 bases and J lost 2 bases. The germline CDR1 and CDR2 sequences are SGHRS and YFSETQ. The CDR3 DNA reads as TGCGCCAGCAGCTTGGGGGGACAGGGGCCCTACAATGAGCAGTTCTTC. This encodes CASSLGGQGPYNEQFF. The entire variable domain, with the rest obtained from reference TRBV5-1 and TRBJ2-1, is as follows: KAGVTQTPRYLIKTRGQQVTLSCSPISGHRSVSWYQQTPGQGLQFLFEYFSETQRNKGNFPGRFSGRQFSNSRSEMNVSTLELGDSALYLCASSLGGQGPYNEQFFGPGTRLTVL.

The V call is TRBV28, the J call TRBJ1-4; 9 bases fit TRBD1. The ends lost 5 bases at V and 0 bases at J; junction bases unmatched: 7. CDR1 and CDR2 from the germline V gene are MDHEN and SYDVKM. This CDR3 has 17 residues. DNA for the CDR3: TGTGCCAGCAGTCTCGGACAGGGGATCGCAACTAATGAAAAACTGTTTTTT. The encoded protein is CASSLGQGIATNEKLFF.

Of note for this clone: One end of the junction varies from germline; a read error may be responsible. The chain carries TRBV7-9 and TRBJ2-5; TRBD2 might be the D (5 bases). CDR3 length equals 16 residues. The germline V gene has CDR1 SEHNR and CDR2 FQNEAQ (reference sequence). The CDR3 nucleotides read TGTGCCAACAGCGCGATCGTACTAGTAGGGCAAGAGACCCAGTACTTC. It codes for CANSAIVLVGQETQYF. Filled out from reference TRBV7-9 and TRBJ2-5, the complete variable domain reads DTGVSQNPRHKITKRGQNVTFRCDPISEHNRLYWYRQTLGQGPEFLTYFQNEAQLEKSRLLSDRFSAERPKGSFSTLEIQRTEQGDSAMYLCANSAIVLVGQETQYFGPGTRLLVL.

V and J are TRBV27 and TRBJ2-5; 7 nucleotides align to TRBD1. CDR1 is MNHEY, CDR2 SMNVEV, per germline (reference sequence). V gave up 6 bases and J gave up 2 bases; unmatched junction bases: 6. This CDR3 is 14 amino acids long. CDR3 in amino acids: CASRHRGYQETQYF. In DNA form, the CDR3 reads TGTGCCAGCAGACACAGGGGTTATCAAGAGACCCAGTACTTC.

As DNA, the CDR3 is TGTGCCAGCAGTTACCAGGCTTTTGTCAATGAAAAACTGTTTTTT. Translation gives CASSYQAFVNEKLFF. The J gene is TRBJ1-4, the V gene TRBV6-5, with D hard to call. The germline V gene encodes CDR1 MNHEY and CDR2 SVGAGI. CDR3 length equals 15 residues. Trimming shortened V by 2 bases and J by 5 bases, and 12 bases separated the two germline ends.

The chain combines TRBV27 with TRBJ2-7, with a possible D match to TRBD2 (6 bases). Germline V gene data show CDR1 as MNHEY and CDR2 as SMNVEV (reference sequence). The CDR3 extends over 15 amino acids. Deletions cut 0 bases from V and 0 bases from J, with 9 bases between. CDR3: CASSLSIGSSYEQYF. The DNA for the CDR3 is TGTGCCAGCAGTTTATCGATCGGGAGCTCCTACGAGCAGTACTTC.

The chain carries TRBV5-6 and TRBJ2-7; TRBD2 matches 7 bases. The CDR3 extends over 15 amino acids. With V trimmed by 2 bases and J by 2 bases, 7 bases remained unmatched. Per the germline V gene, CDR1 is SGHDT and CDR2 is YYEEEE. CDR3 region: CASSLLASTPYEQYF. CDR3 in DNA: TGTGCCAGCAGCTTACTAGCGAGCACTCCCTACGAGCAGTACTTC.

This chain links TRBV5-1 with TRBJ2-5; D might be TRBD2 (5 bases). The CDR3 extends over 14 amino acids. Trimming stripped 0 bases from V and 6 bases from J, with 12 bases between. Germline V gene lookup returns CDR1 SGHRS and CDR2 YFSETQ. The CDR3 is CASSLAGISQTQYF. DNA for the CDR3: TGCGCCAGCAGCTTGGCGGGGATCTCACAGACCCAGTACTTC.

The CDR3 region is CASSLASGVEQYF. The CDR3 DNA is TGTGCCAGCAGCTTAGCTAGCGGGGTCGAGCAGTACTTC. This sequence joins TRBV7-2 and TRBJ2-7, with 8 bases lining up with TRBD2. After removal of 0 bases from V and 6 bases from J, the junction contained 1 base not matched to a gene. The CDR3 runs to 13 residues. Germline loops: CDR1 SGHTA, CDR2 FQGNSA.

The chain couples TRBV5-1 to TRBJ2-2, with D possibly matching TRBD2 (6 bases). V was shortened by 2 bases and J by 7 bases, with 12 bases between the two germline ends. This CDR3 contains 14 residues. Germline V CDR1 and CDR2: SGHRS, YFSETQ. CDR3 in DNA: TGCGCCAGCAGCTTTTCTACGGGGGTCGGGGAGCTGTTTTTT. Its protein is CASSFSTGVGELFF.

The V call is TRBV19, the J call TRBJ2-3; no firm D call. This CDR3 has 14 amino acids. Germline-derived CDR1 and CDR2 are LNHDA and SQIVND (reference sequence). Between the trimmed V and J ends, which lost 5 bases and 2 bases, there was a span of 11 bases. CDR3 nucleotide sequence: TGTGCCAGTAGTCTGAACAGTCCCACAGATACGCAGTATTTT. Residues: CASSLNSPTDTQYF.

This clone came up a few times. This chain connects TRBV27 to TRBJ1-6; a weak D match, TRBD1 (6 bases). Germline loops: CDR1 MNHEY, CDR2 SMNVEV (reference sequence). The CDR3 has 14 residues. Trimming pared 6 bases from V and 9 bases from J, leaving 15 bases between. CDR3 region: CASRGEGVRSPLHF. The CDR3, as DNA: TGTGCCAGCAGGGGGGAGGGGGTGCGTTCACCCCTCCACTTT.

The chain couples TRBV18 to TRBJ2-5, with D perhaps matching TRBD2 (7 bases). CDR1 KGHSH and CDR2 LQKENI come from the germline V gene. The length of the CDR3 is 15 residues. Deletions cut 2 bases from V and 5 bases from J, with 15 bases between. This CDR3 is CASSPRGGTGETQYF. The CDR3 DNA reads as TGTGCCAGCTCACCAAGGGGGGGCACAGGGGAGACCCAGTACTTC.